This TCR beta chain is from a study of cytomegalovirus exposure and HLA in healthy donors. Study summary: An earlier analysis found some 100 million unique TCR beta sequences from roughly 170 million T cells.

A remark on this clone: The antigen is not known.

Study conclusions and caveats: In vitro, three CMV-associated chains proved specific for CMV antigens. Highly shared variants forming one cluster were likely a sequencing artifact.

The CDR3 extends over 14 amino acids. Germline CDR1 reads SGHVS; CDR2 reads FNYEAQ. Trimming at V came to 4 bases and at J to 2 bases, leaving 5 bases not matched to a gene. Primers: 60 Vbeta forward and 13 Jbeta reverse. Methods used by the authors: Later, an analysis found around 77 million unique TCR beta chains, and approximately 10 million of these were shared. The repertoire was sequenced with immunoSEQ multiplex PCR; TCRdb's copy has only in-frame clones and lacks some. V, J and clone size are those of that table, while D and trimming were read from the DNA. The table has roughly 200,000 clones, about 89% seen once.

The sequence came from a woman aged 18-29 years in good health and CMV-seronegative. The sample taken for sequencing was PBMCs. The chain is built from TRBV7-6 and TRBJ2-7; TRBD1 matches 7 bases. The CDR3 DNA is TGTGCCAGCAGCTCCATCGACAGGGCCTACGAGCAGTACTTC. It yields the protein CASSSIDRAYEQYF.